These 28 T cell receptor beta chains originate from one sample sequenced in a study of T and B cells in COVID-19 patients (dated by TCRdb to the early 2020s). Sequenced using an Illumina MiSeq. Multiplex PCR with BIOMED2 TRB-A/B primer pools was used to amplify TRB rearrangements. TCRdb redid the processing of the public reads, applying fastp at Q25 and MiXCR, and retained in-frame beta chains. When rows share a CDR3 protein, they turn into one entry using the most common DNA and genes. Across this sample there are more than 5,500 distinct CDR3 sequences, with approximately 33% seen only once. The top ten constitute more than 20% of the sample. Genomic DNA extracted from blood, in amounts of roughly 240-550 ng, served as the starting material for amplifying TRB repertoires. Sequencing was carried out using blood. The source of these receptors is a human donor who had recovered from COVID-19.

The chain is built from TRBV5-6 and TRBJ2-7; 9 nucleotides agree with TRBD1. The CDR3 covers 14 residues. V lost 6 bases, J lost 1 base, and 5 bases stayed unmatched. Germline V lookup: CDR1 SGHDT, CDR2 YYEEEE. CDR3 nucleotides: TGTGCCAGCACATCCGGGACAGGGTCCTACGAGCAGTACGTC. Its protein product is CASTSGTGSYEQYV.

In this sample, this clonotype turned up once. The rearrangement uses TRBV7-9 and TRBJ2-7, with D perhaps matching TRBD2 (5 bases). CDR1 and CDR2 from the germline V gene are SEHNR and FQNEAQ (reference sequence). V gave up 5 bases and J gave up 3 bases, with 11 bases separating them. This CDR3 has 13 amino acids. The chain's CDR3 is CASSHELDYEQYF. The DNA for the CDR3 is TGTGCCAGCAGCCATGAACTAGACTACGAGCAGTACTTC.

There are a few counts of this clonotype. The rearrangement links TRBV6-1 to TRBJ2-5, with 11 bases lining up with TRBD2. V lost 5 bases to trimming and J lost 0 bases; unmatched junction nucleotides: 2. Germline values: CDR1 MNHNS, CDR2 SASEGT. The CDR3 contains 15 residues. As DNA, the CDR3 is TGTGCCAGCAGTCGACTAGCGGGGAACCAAGAGACCCAGTACTTC. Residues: CASSRLAGNQETQYF.

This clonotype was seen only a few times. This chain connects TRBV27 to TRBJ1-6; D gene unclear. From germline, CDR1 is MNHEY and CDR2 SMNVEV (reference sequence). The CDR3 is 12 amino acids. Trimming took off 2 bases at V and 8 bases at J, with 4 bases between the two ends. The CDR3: CASSLGYSPLHF. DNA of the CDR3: TGTGCCAGCAGTTTAGGGTATTCACCCCTCCACTTT.

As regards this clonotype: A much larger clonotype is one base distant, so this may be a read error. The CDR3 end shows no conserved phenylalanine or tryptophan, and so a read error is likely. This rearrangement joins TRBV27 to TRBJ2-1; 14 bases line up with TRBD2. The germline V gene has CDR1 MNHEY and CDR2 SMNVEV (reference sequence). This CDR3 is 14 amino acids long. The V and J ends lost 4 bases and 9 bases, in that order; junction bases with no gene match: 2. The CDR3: CASSSTSGGGEQFL. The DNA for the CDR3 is TGTGCCAGCAGTTCGACTAGCGGGGGGGGTGAGCAGTTCCTC.

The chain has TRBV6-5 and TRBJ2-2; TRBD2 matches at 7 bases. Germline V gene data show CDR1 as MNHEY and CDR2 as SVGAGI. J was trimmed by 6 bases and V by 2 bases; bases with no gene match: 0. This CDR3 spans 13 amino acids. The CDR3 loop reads CASSYGGAGELFF. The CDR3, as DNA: TGTGCCAGCAGTTACGGGGGGGCCGGGGAGCTGTTTTTT.

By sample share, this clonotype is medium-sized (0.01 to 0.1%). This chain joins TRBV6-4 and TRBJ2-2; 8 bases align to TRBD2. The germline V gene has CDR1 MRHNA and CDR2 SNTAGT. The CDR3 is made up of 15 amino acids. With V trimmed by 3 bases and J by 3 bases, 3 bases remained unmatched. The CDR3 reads CASSEVAGYTGELFF. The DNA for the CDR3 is TGTGCCAGCAGTGAAGTAGCGGGGTACACCGGGGAGCTGTTTTTT.

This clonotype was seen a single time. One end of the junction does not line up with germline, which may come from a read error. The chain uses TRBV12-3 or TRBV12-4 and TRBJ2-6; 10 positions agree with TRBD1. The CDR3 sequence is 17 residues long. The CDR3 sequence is CASSWTGGSSGATVLTF. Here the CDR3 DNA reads TGTGCCAGCAGCTGGACAGGGGGGAGCTCTGGGGCCACCGTCCTGACTTTC.

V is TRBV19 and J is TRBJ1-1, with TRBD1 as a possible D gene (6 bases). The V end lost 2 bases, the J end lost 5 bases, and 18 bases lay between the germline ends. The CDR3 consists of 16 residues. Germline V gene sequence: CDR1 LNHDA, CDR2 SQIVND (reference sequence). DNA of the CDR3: TGTGCCAGTAGTATACAGGGGTTCTCATGGAAAACTGAAGCTTTCTTT. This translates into CASSIQGFSWKTEAFF.

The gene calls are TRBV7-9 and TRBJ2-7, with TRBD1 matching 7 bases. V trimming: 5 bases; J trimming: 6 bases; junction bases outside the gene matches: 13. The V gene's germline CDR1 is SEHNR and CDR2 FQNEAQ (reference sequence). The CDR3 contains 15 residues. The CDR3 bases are TGTGCCAGCAGCCCACCCGAGACAGGGAGAACCGAGCAGTACTTC. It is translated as CASSPPETGRTEQYF.

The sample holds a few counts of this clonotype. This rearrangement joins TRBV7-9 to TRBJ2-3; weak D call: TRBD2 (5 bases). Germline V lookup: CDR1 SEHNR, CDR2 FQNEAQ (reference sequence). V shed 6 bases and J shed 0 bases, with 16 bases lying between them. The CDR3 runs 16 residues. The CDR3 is CASRILARTSTDTQYF. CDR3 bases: TGTGCCAGCAGGATATTAGCGCGGACTAGCACAGATACGCAGTATTTT.

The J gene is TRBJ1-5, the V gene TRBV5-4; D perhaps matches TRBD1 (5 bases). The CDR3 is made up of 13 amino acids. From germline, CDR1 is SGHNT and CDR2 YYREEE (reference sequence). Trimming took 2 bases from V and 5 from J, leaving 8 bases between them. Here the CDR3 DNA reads TGTGCCAGCAGCTTTCAGGGTTATCAGCCCCAGCATTTT. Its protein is CASSFQGYQPQHF.

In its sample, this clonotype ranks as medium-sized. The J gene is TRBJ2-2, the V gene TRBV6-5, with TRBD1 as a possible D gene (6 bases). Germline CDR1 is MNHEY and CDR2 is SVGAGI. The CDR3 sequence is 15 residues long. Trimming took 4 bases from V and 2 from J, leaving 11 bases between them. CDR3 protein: CASSFGQLNTGELFF. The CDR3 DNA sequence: TGTGCCAGCAGTTTCGGACAGCTAAACACCGGGGAGCTGTTTTTT.

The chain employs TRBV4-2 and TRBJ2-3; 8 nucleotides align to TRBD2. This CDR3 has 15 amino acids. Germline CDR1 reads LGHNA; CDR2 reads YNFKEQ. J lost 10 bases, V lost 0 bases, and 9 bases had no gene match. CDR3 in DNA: TGTGCCAGCAGCCAAGATGTGGCTAGCGGGCTATCGCAGTATTTT. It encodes CASSQDVASGLSQYF.

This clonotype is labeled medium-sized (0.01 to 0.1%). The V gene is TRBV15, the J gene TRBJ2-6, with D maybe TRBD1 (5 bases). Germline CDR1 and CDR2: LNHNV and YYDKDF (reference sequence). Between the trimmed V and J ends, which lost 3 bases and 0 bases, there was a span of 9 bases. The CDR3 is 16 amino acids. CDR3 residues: CATSRDTYSGANVLTF. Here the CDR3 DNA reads TGTGCCACCAGCAGGGACACCTACTCTGGGGCCAACGTCCTGACTTTC.

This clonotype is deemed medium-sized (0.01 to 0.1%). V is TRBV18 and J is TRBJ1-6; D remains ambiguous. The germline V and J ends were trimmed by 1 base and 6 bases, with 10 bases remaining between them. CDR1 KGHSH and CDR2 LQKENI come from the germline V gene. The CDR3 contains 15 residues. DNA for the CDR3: TGTGCCAGCTCACCACTCGCTAGCCGTAATTCACCCCTCCACTTT. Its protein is CASSPLASRNSPLHF.

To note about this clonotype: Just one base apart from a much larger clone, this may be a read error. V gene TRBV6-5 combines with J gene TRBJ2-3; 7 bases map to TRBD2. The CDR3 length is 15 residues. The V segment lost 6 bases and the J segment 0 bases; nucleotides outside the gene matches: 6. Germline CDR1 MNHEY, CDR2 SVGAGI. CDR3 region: CASSLRGSSTDTQYF. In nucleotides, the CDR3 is TGTGCCAGCAGCTTGCGGGGGAGCAGCACAGATACGCAGTATTTT.

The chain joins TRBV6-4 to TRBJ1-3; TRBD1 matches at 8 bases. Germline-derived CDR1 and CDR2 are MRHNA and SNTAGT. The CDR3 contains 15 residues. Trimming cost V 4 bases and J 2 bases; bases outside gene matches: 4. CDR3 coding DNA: TGTGCCAGCAGTGGCCAGGGGGCGCCTGGAAACACCATATATTTT. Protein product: CASSGQGAPGNTIYF.

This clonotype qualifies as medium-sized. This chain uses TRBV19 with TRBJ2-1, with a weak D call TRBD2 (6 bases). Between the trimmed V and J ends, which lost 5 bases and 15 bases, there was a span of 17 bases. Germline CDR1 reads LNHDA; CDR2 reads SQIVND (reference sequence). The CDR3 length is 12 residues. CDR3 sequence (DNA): TGTGCCAGTAGTCTCCGGGACTTCACCCTGTTCTTC. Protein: CASSLRDFTLFF.

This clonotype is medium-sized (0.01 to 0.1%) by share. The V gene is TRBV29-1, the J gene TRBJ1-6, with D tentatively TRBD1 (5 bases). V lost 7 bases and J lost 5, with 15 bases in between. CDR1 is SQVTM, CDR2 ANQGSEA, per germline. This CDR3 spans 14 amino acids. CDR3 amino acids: CSASGRGDNSPLHF. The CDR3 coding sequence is TGCAGCGCCTCGGGTAGGGGAGATAATTCACCCCTCCACTTT.

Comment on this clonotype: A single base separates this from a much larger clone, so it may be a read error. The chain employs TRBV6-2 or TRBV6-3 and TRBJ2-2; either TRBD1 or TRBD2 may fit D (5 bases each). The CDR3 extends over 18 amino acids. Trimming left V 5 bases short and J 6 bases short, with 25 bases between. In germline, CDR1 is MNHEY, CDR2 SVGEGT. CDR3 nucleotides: TGTGCCAGCAGTCCCCTGGGACGACTTGGACGGGACGCCGGGGAGCTGTTTTTT. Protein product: CASSPLGRLGRDAGELFF.

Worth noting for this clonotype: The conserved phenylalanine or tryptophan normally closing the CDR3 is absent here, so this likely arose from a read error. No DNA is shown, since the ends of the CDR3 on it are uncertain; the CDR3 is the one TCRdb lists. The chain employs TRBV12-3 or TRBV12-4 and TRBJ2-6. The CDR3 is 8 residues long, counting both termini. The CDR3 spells CASSLVGS.

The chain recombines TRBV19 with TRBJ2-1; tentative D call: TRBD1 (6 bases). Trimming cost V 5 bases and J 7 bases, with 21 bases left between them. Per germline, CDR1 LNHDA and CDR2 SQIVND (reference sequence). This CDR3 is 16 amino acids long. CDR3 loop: CASSPLAGAIYNEQFF. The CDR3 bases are TGTGCCAGTAGTCCCCTTGCAGGGGCAATTTATAATGAGCAGTTCTTC.

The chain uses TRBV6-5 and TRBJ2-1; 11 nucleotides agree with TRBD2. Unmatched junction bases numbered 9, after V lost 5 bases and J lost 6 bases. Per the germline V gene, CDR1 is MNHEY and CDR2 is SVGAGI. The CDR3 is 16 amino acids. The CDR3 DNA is TGTGCCAGCAGTAACGGACCGGGACTAGCGGTCAATGAGCAGTTCTTC. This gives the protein CASSNGPGLAVNEQFF.

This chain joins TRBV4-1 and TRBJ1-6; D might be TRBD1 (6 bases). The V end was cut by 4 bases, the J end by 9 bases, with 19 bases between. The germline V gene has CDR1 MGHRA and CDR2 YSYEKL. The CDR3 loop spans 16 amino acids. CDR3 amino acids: CASSPTLGGSSSPLHF. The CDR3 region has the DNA TGCGCCAGCAGCCCTACTTTAGGGGGGTCCAGTTCACCCCTCCACTTT.

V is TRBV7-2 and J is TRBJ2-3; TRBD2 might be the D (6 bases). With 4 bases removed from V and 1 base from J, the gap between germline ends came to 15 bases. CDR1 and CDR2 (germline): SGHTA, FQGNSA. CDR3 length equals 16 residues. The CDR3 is CASSSRVSGGTDTQYF. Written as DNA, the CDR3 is TGTGCCAGCAGCTCCCGTGTTTCGGGGGGCACAGATACGCAGTATTTT.

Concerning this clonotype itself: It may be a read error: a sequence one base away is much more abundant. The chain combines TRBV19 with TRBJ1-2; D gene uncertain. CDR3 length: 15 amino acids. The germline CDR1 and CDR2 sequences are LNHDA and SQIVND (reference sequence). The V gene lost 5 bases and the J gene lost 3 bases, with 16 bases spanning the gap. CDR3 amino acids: CASSAPRGSHYGYTF. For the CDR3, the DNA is TGTGCCAGTAGTGCCCCGAGAGGGTCCCACTATGGCTACACCTTC. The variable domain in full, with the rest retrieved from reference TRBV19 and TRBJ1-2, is DGGITQSPKYLFRKEGQNVTLSCEQNLNHDAMYWYRQDPGQGLRLIYYSQIVNDFQKGDIAEGYSVSREKKESFPLTVTSAQKNPTAFYLCASSAPRGSHYGYTFGSGTRLTVV.

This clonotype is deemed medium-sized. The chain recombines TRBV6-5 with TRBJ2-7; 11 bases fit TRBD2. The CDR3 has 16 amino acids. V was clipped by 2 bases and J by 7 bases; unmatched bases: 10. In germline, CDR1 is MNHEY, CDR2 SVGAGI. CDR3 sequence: CASSYSSGGAVVEQYF. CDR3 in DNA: TGTGCCAGCAGTTACAGTAGCGGGGGGGCCGTCGTGGAGCAGTACTTC.